This record looks at one T cell receptor beta chain sequence and its context. TCR beta CDR3 region amplification was performed from RNA transcripts. A first-round RT-PCR of the TCR CDR3 used the HTBI primer set. One entry per CDR3 protein, called by TCRdb with MiXCR from the multiplex PCR reads. The repertoire holds 400,000 to 500,000 distinct CDR3 sequences, with 14% as singletons. This sample stems from a study of T cells in Graves' hyperthyroidism and ophthalmopathy. The V end lost 11 bases, the J end lost 5 bases, and 13 bases lay between the germline ends. The CDR3 totals 13 residues. CDR1 is ENHRY, CDR2 SYGVKD, per germline.

The sample consisted of blood. V usage is TRBV10-3 and J usage is TRBJ1-6; no firm D call. This TCR derives from a woman aged 18-29 years with Graves' hyperthyroidism. CDR3 coding DNA: TGTGCCTGCAGTCCGGACCATAATTCACCCCTCCACTTT. Its protein is CACSPDHNSPLHF.